Sequencing of this TCR beta chain was carried out in a study of Ad26.COV2.S vaccination and SARS-CoV-2 variants. Turning to the study itself: Donor participated within the Ad26.COV2.S arm of the COV1001 trial. Intramuscularly, Ad26.COV2.S was given either once or twice, 56 days apart.

Treatment meaning: around 19 received Ad26.COV2.S at low or high dose, single or two shots; several received placebo; per-sample allocation not given. Day 63 following the first vaccine or placebo injection was when the samples were taken. Some clones are missing from TCRdb's copy, which holds only in-frame ones; the method was immunoSEQ multiplex PCR. The sample consists of hundreds of thousands of clones, roughly 90% of them appearing once. This clonotype originated in a person between 18 and 60 years old who received the Ad26.COV2.S COVID-19 vaccine or a placebo. Here the sequenced sample was peripheral blood, taken in a trial of Ad26.COV2.S vaccine versus placebo.

The CDR3 is CASSQDTSRVGNQPQHF. The CDR3 region has the DNA TGTGCCAGCAGCCAAGACACGAGCAGGGTGGGCAATCAGCCCCAGCATTTT. V gene TRBV4-2 combines with J gene TRBJ1-5; tentative D call: TRBD1 (5 bases). This CDR3 contains 17 residues. Trimming left V 0 bases short and J 2 bases short, with 14 bases between. CDR1 LGHNA and CDR2 YNFKEQ come from the germline V gene.